Described below is a single T cell receptor beta chain sequence and its context. The antigen is undetermined. The protocol was immunoSEQ multiplex PCR, while the TCRdb copy is restricted to in-frame clones and leaves out a portion. The repertoire holds fewer than 50,000 clones, with 82% as singletons. The germline CDR1 and CDR2 sequences are SGHTA and FQGNSA. The V end was cut by 5 bases, the J end by 2 bases, with 8 bases between. The CDR3 length is 13 residues. This specimen comes from a study of vaccination effects on CD4 cells after COVID-19. Overall study context: Samples were taken post-vaccine, and their median timing was 72 days after the second dose. Regarding the study as a whole: Vaccine-induced clones in healthy vaccinees cross-reacted with common cold coronaviruses in only 1 of 255 cases.

Antigen-specific CD4+ T cells were expanded with viral peptide pools in the ViraFEST assay before sequencing. Culture proceeded for under twelve days, and CD4+ T cells were then isolated. Subjects were given two BNT162b2 or mRNA-1273 vaccine doses. They grew a few million PBMC in each well, adding about 10 IU/ml IL-2 and approximately 10 ug/ml peptides. Each culture had half its medium swapped for IL-2 medium on days 3 and 7. The rearrangement uses TRBV7-2 and TRBJ2-3; no firm D call. The sequencing used CD4+ T cells from PBMCs cultured with HCoV-NL63 spike peptides, collected after COVID-19 vaccination. The sequence was collected from a human donor who received a COVID-19 vaccine. Some clones in this sample may be carry-over from other donors' samples. CDR3 DNA sequence: TGTGCCAGCAGCGTCGGGCACACAGATACGCAGTATTTT. Translated, it gives CASSVGHTDTQYF.